This record looks at one T cell receptor beta chain sequence and its context. Per the original data handling: Reference gene primer amplification in the assay estimated nucleated cell counts. Some clones are missing from TCRdb's copy, which holds only in-frame ones; the method was immunoSEQ multiplex PCR. V and J calls and clone size are copied from that table; D and trimming were computed from the DNA. The sample carries over 300,000 clones, about 90% recorded once. The sample belongs to a study of blood T cell repertoires in COVID-19. The CDR3 runs to 14 residues. V was trimmed by 7 bases and J by 3 bases, leaving 12 bases between them. Germline-derived CDR1 and CDR2 are LGHDT and YNNKEL (reference sequence).

The V call is TRBV3-1 (or the pseudogene TRBV3-2), the J call TRBJ2-2; TRBD1 is a possible D gene (5 bases). Sequencing used peripheral blood. This TCR came from a middle-aged man with acute or convalescent COVID-19. The chain's CDR3 is CASKDQGDTGELFF. CDR3 bases: TGTGCCAGCAAGGATCAGGGTGACACCGGGGAGCTGTTTTTT.